A selection of T cell receptor beta chains follows, all from one sample in a study of shared clonotypes between healthy human individuals. The table came from immunoSEQ multiplex PCR; TCRdb's copy has only in-frame clones and leaves some out. There are over a million clones in the sample; 78% occur only once, and approximately 0.52% lies in the top ten. Source material: memory CD4+ T cells from PBMCs. Receptors originate from a man aged 18 to 35 in good health. Some clones in this sample may be carry-over from other donors' samples. The CDR3 runs from the conserved cysteine through the conserved F or W. The D gene is left open where the match is weak. The size entry is marked missing in some rows and otherwise reads once, few, many or a size class.

v_call: TRBV28
clone_size: -
d_call: -
j_call: TRBJ1-3
cdr3_nt: TGTGCCAGCTTTACCAACCGAAACACCATATATTTT
cdr3_aa: CASFTNRNTIYF

v_call: TRBV7-8
clone_size: -
d_call: -
j_call: TRBJ1-1
cdr3_nt: TGTGCCAGCAGCTCTATAGGGGGAGTCGGGATGAACACTGAAGCTTTCTTT
cdr3_aa: CASSSIGGVGMNTEAFF

v_call: TRBV13
clone_size: -
d_call: TRBD2
j_call: TRBJ2-5
cdr3_nt: TGTGCCAGCAGCAATAGCGGGGGTGGGTGGACCCAGTACTTC
cdr3_aa: CASSNSGGGWTQYF

v_call: TRBV7-2
clone_size: -
d_call: TRBD2
j_call: TRBJ2-3
cdr3_nt: TGTGCCAGCAGCTTAGATGGGCTAGCGGGAGGGTTAACAGATACGCAGTATTTT
cdr3_aa: CASSLDGLAGGLTDTQYF

v_call: TRBV5-1
clone_size: -
d_call: TRBD1
j_call: TRBJ1-1
cdr3_nt: TGCGCCAGCAGCGGTCAGGGGGGTGAGACTGAAGCTTTCTTT
cdr3_aa: CASSGQGGETEAFF

v_call: TRBV29-1
clone_size: -
d_call: TRBD2
j_call: TRBJ2-1
cdr3_nt: TGCAGCGTTGAGGCTAGCGGAGTGTACAATGAGCAGTTCTTC
cdr3_aa: CSVEASGVYNEQFF

v_call: TRBV20-1
clone_size: -
d_call: -
j_call: TRBJ2-1
cdr3_nt: TGCAGTGCTACAGGGGTTGAGCAGTTCTTC
cdr3_aa: CSATGVEQFF

v_call: TRBV7-3
clone_size: once
d_call: TRBD1
j_call: TRBJ2-2
cdr3_nt: TGTGCCAGCAGCCCCCGGGACAGGGGCGGCACCGGGGAGCTGTTTTTT
cdr3_aa: CASSPRDRGGTGELFF

v_call: TRBV28
clone_size: -
d_call: -
j_call: TRBJ1-2
cdr3_nt: TGTGCCAGCAGTTTCTCTGGGGGCTATGGCTACACCTTC
cdr3_aa: CASSFSGGYGYTF

v_call: TRBV9
clone_size: -
d_call: TRBD1
j_call: TRBJ2-5
cdr3_nt: TGTGCCAGCAGCGTAGGGGCAGGGGGCGAACTACAAGAGACCCAGTACTTC
cdr3_aa: CASSVGAGGELQETQYF

v_call: TRBV25-1
clone_size: many
d_call: -
j_call: TRBJ1-4
cdr3_nt: TGTGCCAGCAGCCTACCGAACTCGGAAAAACTGTTTTTT
cdr3_aa: CASSLPNSEKLFF

v_call: TRBV5-1
clone_size: -
d_call: TRBD2
j_call: TRBJ2-3
cdr3_nt: TGCGCCAGCAACCCCGGGGGGGGCAGCACAGATACGCAGTATTTT
cdr3_aa: CASNPGGGSTDTQYF

v_call: TRBV7-8
clone_size: -
d_call: TRBD1
j_call: TRBJ1-5
cdr3_nt: TGTGCCAGCAGTTTCGACAGGGAAGGTGGCAATCAGCCCCAGCATTTT
cdr3_aa: CASSFDREGGNQPQHF

v_call: TRBV5-1
clone_size: -
d_call: -
j_call: TRBJ1-1
cdr3_nt: TGCGCCAGCAGCATTGCCCGTCAGGGGTCGAACACTGAAGCTTTCTTT
cdr3_aa: CASSIARQGSNTEAFF

v_call: TRBV5-1
clone_size: -
d_call: -
j_call: TRBJ2-7
cdr3_nt: TGCGCCAGCAGCTTGTCCGGGATCTCCCACGAGCAGTACTTC
cdr3_aa: CASSLSGISHEQYF

v_call: TRBV15
clone_size: -
d_call: -
j_call: TRBJ1-2
cdr3_nt: TGTGCCACCAGCAGAGACCCAGGGCTCTATGGCTACACCTTC
cdr3_aa: CATSRDPGLYGYTF

v_call: TRBV4-1
clone_size: -
d_call: -
j_call: TRBJ2-2
cdr3_nt: TGCGCCAGCAGCCAACTATTGGCAGGAGGCACCGGGGAGCTGTTTTTT
cdr3_aa: CASSQLLAGGTGELFF

v_call: TRBV5-4
clone_size: -
d_call: TRBD2
j_call: TRBJ2-3
cdr3_nt: TGTGCCAGCAAAGTAGCGGGAGGGGCAGATACGCAGTATTTT
cdr3_aa: CASKVAGGADTQYF

v_call: TRBV7-8
clone_size: -
d_call: TRBD2
j_call: TRBJ2-1
cdr3_nt: TGTGCCAGCAGCTCGAGAAGACTAGCGGGAGGGCCAGAGTTCTTC
cdr3_aa: CASSSRRLAGGPEFF

v_call: TRBV5-1
clone_size: once
d_call: TRBD1
j_call: TRBJ2-2
cdr3_nt: TGCGCCAGCAGCCAGGACAGGGGGAACACCGGGGAGCTGTTTTTT
cdr3_aa: CASSQDRGNTGELFF

v_call: TRBV6-5
clone_size: -
d_call: -
j_call: TRBJ2-7
cdr3_nt: TGTGCCAGCAGTTACTCGTCGGCCGGGCTAGTCAAGCAGTACTTC
cdr3_aa: CASSYSSAGLVKQYF

v_call: TRBV2
clone_size: -
d_call: -
j_call: TRBJ2-7
cdr3_nt: TGTGCCAGCAGTGGGCGGGGCGGGGCGACTGGGGTAGGGCGTTCGTCCTACGAGCAGTACTTC
cdr3_aa: CASSGRGGATGVGRSSYEQYF

v_call: TRBV4-1
clone_size: once
d_call: TRBD2
j_call: TRBJ2-3
cdr3_nt: TGCGCCAGCAGCCGGACTAGCGGGCAAGGAGATACGCAGTATTTT
cdr3_aa: CASSRTSGQGDTQYF

v_call: TRBV10-1
clone_size: -
d_call: TRBD1
j_call: TRBJ1-2
cdr3_nt: TGCGCCAGCAGCAGGGACAGGACCGGTGGCTACACCTTC
cdr3_aa: CASSRDRTGGYTF

v_call: TRBV18
clone_size: -
d_call: TRBD1
j_call: TRBJ2-7
cdr3_nt: TGTGCCAGCTCACCAGATCCGGGACAGGGAGTCGAGCAGTACTTC
cdr3_aa: CASSPDPGQGVEQYF

v_call: TRBV20-1
clone_size: -
d_call: -
j_call: TRBJ2-7
cdr3_nt: TGCAGTGCTAGATTAAAGGTCGAGCAGTACTTC
cdr3_aa: CSARLKVEQYF

v_call: TRBV7-2
clone_size: -
d_call: TRBD2
j_call: TRBJ2-3
cdr3_nt: TGTGCCAGCAGCGAGGGAGCGGGGGATACGCAGTATTTT
cdr3_aa: CASSEGAGDTQYF

v_call: TRBV19
clone_size: few
d_call: TRBD1
j_call: TRBJ1-3
cdr3_nt: TGTGCCAGTACTACCAGACCGGGACAGCGGCCCTCTGGAAACACCATATATTTT
cdr3_aa: CASTTRPGQRPSGNTIYF

v_call: TRBV5-1
clone_size: -
d_call: -
j_call: TRBJ2-1
cdr3_nt: TGCGCCAGCAGCCTTAGGGCGGATGAGCAGTTCTTC
cdr3_aa: CASSLRADEQFF

v_call: TRBV2
clone_size: -
d_call: -
j_call: TRBJ1-1
cdr3_nt: TGTGCCAGCAGTGGTTACACTGAAGCTTTCTTT
cdr3_aa: CASSGYTEAFF

v_call: TRBV28
clone_size: -
d_call: -
j_call: TRBJ1-1
cdr3_nt: TGTGCCAGCAGTAGTCGCTCGGGCAGTAAGTCCACTGAAGCTTTCTTT
cdr3_aa: CASSSRSGSKSTEAFF

v_call: TRBV19
clone_size: -
d_call: TRBD1
j_call: TRBJ1-5
cdr3_nt: TGTGCCAGTGACGAACAGGGGAGAAGGAGGGATCAGCCCCAGCATTTT
cdr3_aa: CASDEQGRRRDQPQHF

v_call: TRBV30
clone_size: -
d_call: TRBD2
j_call: TRBJ2-3
cdr3_nt: TGTGCCTGGAGTAGCGGGAGTAGGTCAGATACGCAGTATTTT
cdr3_aa: CAWSSGSRSDTQYF

v_call: TRBV2
clone_size: -
d_call: -
j_call: TRBJ1-4
cdr3_nt: TGTGCCAGCAGTGACAGGGCGGCTAATGAAAAACTGTTTTTT
cdr3_aa: CASSDRAANEKLFF

v_call: TRBV2
clone_size: -
d_call: -
j_call: TRBJ1-5
cdr3_nt: TGTGCCAGCAGTGATTGGGATTATAGCAATCAGCCCCAGCATTTT
cdr3_aa: CASSDWDYSNQPQHF

v_call: TRBV15
clone_size: -
d_call: -
j_call: TRBJ1-1
cdr3_nt: TGTGCCACCAGCAGAGACGGACAGTCGCGTGAAGCTTTCTTT
cdr3_aa: CATSRDGQSREAFF

v_call: TRBV2
clone_size: -
d_call: -
j_call: TRBJ2-7
cdr3_nt: TGTGCCAGCAAAGAGGACTTAAGCTACGAGCAGTACTTC
cdr3_aa: CASKEDLSYEQYF